Listed below are T cell receptor beta chains from one sample, sequenced in a study of T cell responses to AZD1222 COVID-19 vaccine. Assay used: immunoSEQ multiplex PCR; TCRdb lists only in-frame clones, some missing. This sample carries 130,000 or so clones, over 85% of them seen once, and the ten largest clones take 5.4%. The source material was peripheral blood, sampled on day 0 of AZD1222 vaccination. The receptor set was obtained from an adult in good health. Each CDR3 is given with its conserved first and last residue. The D gene is left open where the match is weak. For some rows the clone size is stated as once, few or many, or as a class when expanded; others skip it.

d_call j_call clone_size v_call cdr3_nt cdr3_aa
TRBD2 TRBJ2-7 - TRBV7-3 TGTGCCAGCAGCTATAAAACCGGGACTAACTACGAGCAGTACTTC CASSYKTGTNYEQYF
- TRBJ1-3 - TRBV28 TGTGCCAGCAGTTTATCAGGGGCTGGAAACACCATATATTTT CASSLSGAGNTIYF
TRBD1 TRBJ1-2 once TRBV5-1 TGCGCCAGCAGCTTGGCCGGGACAGAGCCCTATGGCTACACCTTC CASSLAGTEPYGYTF
- TRBJ2-6 - TRBV5-1 TGCGCCAGCAGCGCGGGGACAGTAGTTAACTCTGGGGCCAACGTCCTGACTTTC CASSAGTVVNSGANVLTF
- TRBJ1-2 once TRBV28 TGTGCCAGCAGTTCAACAGGGAGAAGCTACACCTTC CASSSTGRSYTF
TRBD2 TRBJ2-1 - TRBV19 TGTGCCAGTAGTAATGGAGCGGGAGCTAAGAATGAGCAGTTCTTC CASSNGAGAKNEQFF
- TRBJ1-2 - TRBV4-1 TGCGCCAGCAGCCAGGGCGAAAACTATGGCTACACCTTC CASSQGENYGYTF
- TRBJ1-5 - TRBV30 TGTGCCTGGAGTGTGGCTTATACTCAGCCCCAGCATTTT CAWSVAYTQPQHF
- TRBJ1-1 - TRBV9 TGTGCCAGCAGCGTGGGTTTGTCCGGGTACACTGAAGCTTTCTTT CASSVGLSGYTEAFF
- TRBJ2-1 - TRBV4-1 TGCGCCAGCAGCCTTCACCCCAGCGGTGAGCAGTTCTTC CASSLHPSGEQFF
TRBD1 TRBJ1-2 - TRBV3-1/TRBV3-2 TGTGCCAGCAGCCCCCTAACTGACAGGGACTATGGCTACACCTTC CASSPLTDRDYGYTF
- TRBJ2-1 once TRBV6-5 TGTGCCAGCACGGGAACAGGGTCGGTCTGGTTCTTC CASTGTGSVWFF
- TRBJ1-5 - TRBV18 TGTGCCAGCCGGGACAGCAATCAGCCCCAGCATTTT CASRDSNQPQHF
- TRBJ1-2 - TRBV2 TGTGCCACCTTCACGGGGGTCTATGGCTACACCTTC CATFTGVYGYTF
- TRBJ2-1 - TRBV14 TGTGCCAGCAGCCAATCCTGGGGCAATGAGCAGTTCTTC CASSQSWGNEQFF
- TRBJ1-1 - TRBV7-3 TGTGCCAGCAGCTTAATGGGCCCGGGGATGAACACTGAAGCTTTCTTT CASSLMGPGMNTEAFF
TRBD1 TRBJ1-2 - TRBV5-1 TGCGCCAGCAGCTTGGGGACAGGGGGAGGCTACACCTTC CASSLGTGGGYTF
TRBD1 TRBJ1-6 - TRBV27 TGTGCCAGCAGTATTACCGGGACAGGAACTTCACCCCTCCACTTT CASSITGTGTSPLHF
TRBD1 TRBJ2-1 - TRBV18 TGTGCCAGCTCACGTCGGGCAGGGGGCTCCCCTCGCTCCTACAATGAGCAGTTCTTC CASSRRAGGSPRSYNEQFF
- TRBJ2-7 - TRBV11-2 TGTGCCAGCAGCGCCTCACAGGGCTCCGAGCAGTACTTC CASSASQGSEQYF
- TRBJ2-2 - TRBV2 TGTGCCAGCAGCAAAGAGGTAGCCGGGGAGCTGTTTTTT CASSKEVAGELFF
- TRBJ2-5 - TRBV5-8 TGTGCCAGCAGCGACCTCGCCCAGGCGAAAGAGACCCAGTACTTC CASSDLAQAKETQYF
TRBD2 TRBJ2-3 - TRBV19 TGTGCCAGTTCGAACAAGCTAGCGGGGGGCACAGATACGCAGTATTTT CASSNKLAGGTDTQYF
- TRBJ1-1 - TRBV30 TGTGCCTGGAGTGTACCAGGTGACAGATGGAACACTGAAGCTTTCTTT CAWSVPGDRWNTEAFF
- TRBJ2-7 - TRBV27 TGTGCCAGCAGTTTGTTGGGTAGCGCTGACGAGCAGTACTTC CASSLLGSADEQYF
- TRBJ2-1 - TRBV19 TGTGCCAGTAGTATAATAGGGAGTAAAGATGAGCAGTTCTTC CASSIIGSKDEQFF
TRBD1 TRBJ1-1 - TRBV5-1 TGCGCCAGCAGCTTGGGCTCGACAGGGAGCACTGAAGCTTTCTTT CASSLGSTGSTEAFF
- TRBJ2-7 once TRBV10-3 TGTGCCATCAGTGACTCGAGCGGACCTCCCCCCTACGAGCAGTACTTC CAISDSSGPPPYEQYF
- TRBJ1-6 once TRBV28 TGTGCCAGCGGGGGCAGGGGTGGTTCACCCCTCCACTTT CASGGRGGSPLHF
- TRBJ1-2 - TRBV5-5 TGTGCCAGCAGCTTGGTGGTAGGGGGCTATGGCTACACCTTC CASSLVVGGYGYTF
- TRBJ2-7 - TRBV28 TGTGCCAGCAGTTTGGAAAGTTACGAGCAGTACTTC CASSLESYEQYF
- TRBJ2-3 - TRBV9 TGTGCCAGCACCGCCGGGGAGTCCGGCACAGATACGCAGTATTTT CASTAGESGTDTQYF
TRBD1 TRBJ1-5 - TRBV7-9 TGTGCCAGCAGCAAGACAGGGGTTGGTAATCAGCCCCAGCATTTT CASSKTGVGNQPQHF
TRBD2 TRBJ2-2 - TRBV12-5 TGTGCTAGTGGTCCCTATCGACGGGAGGAGGGGCTGCGGGCCGGGGAGCTGTTTTTT CASGPYRREEGLRAGELFF
TRBD1 TRBJ1-2 - TRBV5-4 TGTGCCAGCCGTTCTATAGGGGGGGACAGTGGCTACACCTTC CASRSIGGDSGYTF
- TRBJ2-2 few TRBV2 TGTGCCAGCAGTGCCGGGGAGCTGTTTTTT CASSAGELFF
TRBD1 TRBJ2-2 - TRBV14 TGTGCCAGCAGAAGACAGGGAGCGAACACCGGGGAGCTGTTTTTT CASRRQGANTGELFF
- TRBJ1-4 - TRBV7-2 TGTGCCAGCAGCTCTCGGGGGGCTGAGAATGAAAAACTGTTTTTT CASSSRGAENEKLFF
- TRBJ1-1 - TRBV6-5 TGTGCCAGCATCCGAGCCCTGGGGGGCACTGAAGCTTTCTTT CASIRALGGTEAFF
TRBD2 TRBJ2-1 - TRBV10-3 TGTGCCATCAGTGAGTTCTCCCCCGGGACTAGCGGGAGCAATGAGCAGTTCTTC CAISEFSPGTSGSNEQFF
TRBD1 TRBJ2-7 - TRBV12-3/TRBV12-4 TGTGCCAGCCTTGGACAGGGGGCATACGAGCAGTACTTC CASLGQGAYEQYF
- TRBJ2-7 - TRBV30 TGTGCCTGGAGCATAAACTACGAGCAGTACTTC CAWSINYEQYF
- TRBJ1-2 - TRBV6-5 TGTGCCAGCAGACTGGGGGGGGCTCAGGGCGGCTACACCTTC CASRLGGAQGGYTF
- TRBJ1-1 - TRBV7-9 TGTGCCAGCAGCTTATTGTCCGGGGTAGAGACTGAAGCTTTCTTT CASSLLSGVETEAFF
- TRBJ1-1 - TRBV6-5 TGTGCCAGCAGTTACGCAGGGAGCGACACTGAAGCTTTCTTT CASSYAGSDTEAFF
- TRBJ1-2 few TRBV6-5 TGTGCCAGCAGTTTAACAGACAGTAACTATGGCTACACCTTC CASSLTDSNYGYTF
- TRBJ2-7 - TRBV5-4 TGTGCCAGCAGCACCGGGACCGATCGCTCCTACGAGCAGTACTTC CASSTGTDRSYEQYF
- TRBJ2-7 - TRBV29-1 TGCAGCGTCTCCCAGGGGGGTTTCTACGAGCAGTACTTC CSVSQGGFYEQYF
- TRBJ1-6 - TRBV7-9 TGTGCCAGCAGCTTAGGCCTTGGACAGTCCTCACCCCTCCACTTT CASSLGLGQSSPLHF
- TRBJ1-2 - TRBV15 TGTGCCACCAGCAGACAGTCATCAGGGGTGGACTATGGCTACACCTTC CATSRQSSGVDYGYTF